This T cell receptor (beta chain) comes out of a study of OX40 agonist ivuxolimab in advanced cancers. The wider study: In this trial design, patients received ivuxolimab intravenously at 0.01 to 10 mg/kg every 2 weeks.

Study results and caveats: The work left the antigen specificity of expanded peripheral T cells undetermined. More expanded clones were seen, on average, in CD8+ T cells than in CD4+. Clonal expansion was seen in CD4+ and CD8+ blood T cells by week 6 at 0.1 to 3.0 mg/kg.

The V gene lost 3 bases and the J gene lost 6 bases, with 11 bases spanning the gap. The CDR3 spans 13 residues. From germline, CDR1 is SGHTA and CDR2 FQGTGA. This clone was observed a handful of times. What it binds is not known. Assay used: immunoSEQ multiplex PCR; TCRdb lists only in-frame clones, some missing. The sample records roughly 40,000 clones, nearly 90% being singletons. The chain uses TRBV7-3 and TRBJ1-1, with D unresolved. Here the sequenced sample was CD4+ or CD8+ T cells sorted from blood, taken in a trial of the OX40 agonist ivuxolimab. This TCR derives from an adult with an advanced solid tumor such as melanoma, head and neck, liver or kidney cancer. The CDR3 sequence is CASSFLGIAEAFF. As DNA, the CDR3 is TGTGCCAGCAGCTTTCTAGGGATCGCTGAAGCTTTCTTT.